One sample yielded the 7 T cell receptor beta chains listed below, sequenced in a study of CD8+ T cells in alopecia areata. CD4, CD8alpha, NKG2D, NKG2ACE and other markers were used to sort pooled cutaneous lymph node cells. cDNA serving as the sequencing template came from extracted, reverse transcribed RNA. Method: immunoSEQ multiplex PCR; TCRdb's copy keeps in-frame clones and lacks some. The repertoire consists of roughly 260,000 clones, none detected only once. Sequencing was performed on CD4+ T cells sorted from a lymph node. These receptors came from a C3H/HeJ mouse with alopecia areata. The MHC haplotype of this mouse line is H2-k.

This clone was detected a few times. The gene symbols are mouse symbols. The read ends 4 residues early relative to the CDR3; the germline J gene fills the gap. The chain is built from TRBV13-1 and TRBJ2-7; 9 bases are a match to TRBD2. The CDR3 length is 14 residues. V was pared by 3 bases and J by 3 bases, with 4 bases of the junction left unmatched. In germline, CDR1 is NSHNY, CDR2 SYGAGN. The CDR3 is CASSGRLGVYEQYF. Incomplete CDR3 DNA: TGTGCCAGCAGTGGGCGACTGGGGGTCTAT.

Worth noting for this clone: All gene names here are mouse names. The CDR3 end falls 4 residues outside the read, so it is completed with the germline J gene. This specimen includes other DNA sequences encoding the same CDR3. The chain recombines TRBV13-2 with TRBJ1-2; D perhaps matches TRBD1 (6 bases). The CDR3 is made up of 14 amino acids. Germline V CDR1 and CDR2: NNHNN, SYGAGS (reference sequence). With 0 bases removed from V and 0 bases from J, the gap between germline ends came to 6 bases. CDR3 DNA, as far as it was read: TGTGCCAGCGGTGATGGACAGGCAAACTCC. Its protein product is CASGDGQANS. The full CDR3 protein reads CASGDGQANSDYTF.

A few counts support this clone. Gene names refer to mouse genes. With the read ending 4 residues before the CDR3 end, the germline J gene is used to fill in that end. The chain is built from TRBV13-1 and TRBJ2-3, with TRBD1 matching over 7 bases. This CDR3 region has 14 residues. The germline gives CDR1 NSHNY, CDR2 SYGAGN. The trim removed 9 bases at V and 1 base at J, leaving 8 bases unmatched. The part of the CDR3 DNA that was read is TGTGCCACCATACAGGGGAGGGGTGCAGAA. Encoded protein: CATIQGRGAE. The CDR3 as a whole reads CATIQGRGAETLYF.

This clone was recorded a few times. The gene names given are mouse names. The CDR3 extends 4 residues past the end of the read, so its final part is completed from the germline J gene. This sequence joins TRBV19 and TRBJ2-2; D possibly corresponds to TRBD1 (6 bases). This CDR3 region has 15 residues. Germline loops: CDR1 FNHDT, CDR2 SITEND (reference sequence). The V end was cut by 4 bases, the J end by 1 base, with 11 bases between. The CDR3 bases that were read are TGTGCCAGCAGTCCGACAGGTAGAAACACCGGG. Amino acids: CASSPTGRNTG. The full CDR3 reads CASSPTGRNTGQLYF.

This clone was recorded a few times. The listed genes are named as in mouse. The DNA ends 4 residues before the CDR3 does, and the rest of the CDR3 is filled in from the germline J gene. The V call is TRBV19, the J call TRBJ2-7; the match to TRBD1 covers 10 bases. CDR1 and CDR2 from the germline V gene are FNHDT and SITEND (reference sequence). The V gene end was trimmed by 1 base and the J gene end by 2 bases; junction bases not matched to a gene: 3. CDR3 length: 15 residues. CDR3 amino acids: CASSIRDRGPYEQYF. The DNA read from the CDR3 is TGTGCCAGCAGTATAAGGGACAGGGGTCCCTAT.

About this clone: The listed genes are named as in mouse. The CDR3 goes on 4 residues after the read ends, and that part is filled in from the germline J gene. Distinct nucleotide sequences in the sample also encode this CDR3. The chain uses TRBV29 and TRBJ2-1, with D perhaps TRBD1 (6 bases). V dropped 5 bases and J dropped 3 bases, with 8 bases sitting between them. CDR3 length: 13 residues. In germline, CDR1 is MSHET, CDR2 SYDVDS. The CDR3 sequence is CASSRDIYAEQFF. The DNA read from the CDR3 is TGTGCTAGCAGTCGGGACATCTATGCT. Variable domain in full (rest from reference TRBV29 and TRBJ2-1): DMKVTQMPRYLIKRMGENVLLECGQDMSHETMYWYRQDPGLGLQLIYISYDVDSNSEGDIPKGYRVSRKKREHFSLILDSAKTNQTSVYFCASSRDIYAEQFFGPGTRLTVL.

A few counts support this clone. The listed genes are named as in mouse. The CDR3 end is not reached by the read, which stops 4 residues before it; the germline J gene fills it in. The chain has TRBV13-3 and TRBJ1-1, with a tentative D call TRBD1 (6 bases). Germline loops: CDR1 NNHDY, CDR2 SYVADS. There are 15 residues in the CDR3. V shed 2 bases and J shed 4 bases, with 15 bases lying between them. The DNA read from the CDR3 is TGTGCCAGCAGTGAGCCCCGAGGGGGAGGCACA. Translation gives CASSEPRGGGT. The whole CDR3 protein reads CASSEPRGGGTEVFF.